The next 18 T cell receptor beta chains were all read from a single sample in a study of T cell changes during pregnancy in multiple sclerosis. Method: immunoSEQ multiplex PCR; TCRdb's copy keeps in-frame clones and lacks some. The data contain some 74,000 clones, around 94% of them singletons. The sample in question was peripheral blood, obtained before pregnancy. All receptors come from a female donor with multiple sclerosis, enrolled in a pregnancy study.

The rearrangement joins TRBV5-6 to TRBJ2-4; perhaps TRBD1 as D (6 bases). Germline assignment: CDR1 SGHDT and CDR2 YYEEEE. The V and J ends lost 0 bases and 8 bases respectively, with 15 bases between them. The CDR3 is 15 amino acids. The CDR3 DNA is TGTGCCAGCAGCTTGGGCACCAGGGGTGGCGACATTCAGTACTTC. Its translation is CASSLGTRGGDIQYF. Drawing the rest from reference TRBV5-6 and TRBJ2-4, the complete variable domain is DAGVTQSPTHLIKTRGQQVTLRCSPKSGHDTVSWYQQALGQGPQFIFQYYEEEERQRGNFPDRFSGHQFPNYSSELNVNALLLGDSALYLCASSLGTRGGDIQYFGAGTRLSVL.

V gene TRBV30 combines with J gene TRBJ2-1, with 8 bases fitting TRBD2. CDR1 is GTSNPN and CDR2 is SVGIG in the germline V gene (reference sequence). After removal of 0 bases from V and 5 bases from J, the junction contained 9 bases not matched to a gene. CDR3 size: 16 residues. The CDR3 reads CAWSVPSGRFNNEQFF. The CDR3 DNA reads as TGTGCCTGGAGTGTACCGAGCGGGAGATTTAACAATGAGCAGTTCTTC.

This chain links TRBV5-1 with TRBJ2-5, with TRBD2 matching over 7 bases. Germline V gene sequence: CDR1 SGHRS, CDR2 YFSETQ. V was pared by 0 bases and J by 1 base, with 9 bases of the junction left unmatched. The CDR3 runs 17 residues. The CDR3 DNA sequence: TGCGCCAGCAGCTTGGCCGGACTAGGTGGGACCCAAGAGACCCAGTACTTC. Its translation is CASSLAGLGGTQETQYF.

The V and J genes are TRBV5-4 and TRBJ1-2, with 10 bases fitting TRBD1. This CDR3 is built from 14 residues. V shed 2 bases and J 4 bases; nucleotides not matched to a gene: 2. Per germline, CDR1 SGHNT and CDR2 YYREEE (reference sequence). The CDR3 spells CASSFGQGGYGYTF. The DNA of the CDR3 is TGTGCCAGCAGCTTCGGACAGGGGGGCTATGGCTACACCTTC.

V usage is TRBV9 and J usage is TRBJ2-1, with a weak D call TRBD2 (6 bases). Germline assignment: CDR1 SGDLS and CDR2 YYNGEE. The CDR3 totals 16 residues. The V end was cut by 3 bases, the J end by 0 bases, with 13 bases between. Written as DNA, the CDR3 is TGTGCCAGCAGCGGAAAGCTAGCGACCTCCTACAATGAGCAGTTCTTC. Amino acids: CASSGKLATSYNEQFF. Supplemented by reference TRBV9 and TRBJ2-1, the full variable domain reads DSGVTQTPKHLITATGQRVTLRCSPRSGDLSVYWYQQSLDQGLQFLIQYYNGEERAKGNILERFSAQQFPDLHSELNLSSLELGDSALYFCASSGKLATSYNEQFFGPGTRLTVL.

The rearrangement uses TRBV7-2 and TRBJ1-1; 7 positions agree with TRBD1. CDR3 length equals 13 residues. V was clipped by 6 bases and J by 4 bases; unmatched bases: 5. CDR1 and CDR2 (germline): SGHTA, FQGNSA. In nucleotides, the CDR3 is TGTGCCAGCAGACAGGGGTTTGGCACTGAAGCTTTCTTT. Encoded protein: CASRQGFGTEAFF.

CDR3: CASSLGVLAGVVETQYF. In DNA form, the CDR3 reads TGTGCCAGCAGTTTAGGAGTCCTAGCGGGAGTGGTGGAGACCCAGTACTTC. V usage is TRBV28 and J usage is TRBJ2-5, with TRBD2 identical over 10 bases. Germline CDR1 is MDHEN and CDR2 is SYDVKM. The CDR3 is made up of 17 amino acids. V dropped 2 bases and J dropped 5; count of bases not matched to a gene: 11.

The V and J genes are TRBV15 and TRBJ2-3, with D possibly being TRBD2 (6 bases). CDR3 length: 16 amino acids. Germline values: CDR1 LNHNV, CDR2 YYDKDF (reference sequence). Trimming left V 0 bases short and J 5 bases short, with 15 bases between. The DNA of the CDR3 is TGTGCCACCAGCAGAGACCGGGGCGGGACGGGAGATACGCAGTATTTT. Its protein product is CATSRDRGGTGDTQYF.

J is TRBJ2-2 and V is TRBV27; D remains unclear. The germline V and J ends were trimmed by 5 bases and 3 bases, with 4 bases remaining between them. Germline V CDR1 and CDR2: MNHEY, SMNVEV (reference sequence). CDR3 length: 12 amino acids. CDR3 nucleotides: TGTGCCAGCAGTCTCGACACCGGGGAGCTGTTTTTT. Amino acids: CASSLDTGELFF.

The V gene is TRBV11-2, the J gene TRBJ2-3; TRBD2 matches 10 bases. J gave up 2 bases and V 6 bases, and 11 bases lay outside the gene matches. Looked up from germline, CDR1 is SGHAT and CDR2 is FQNNGV. This CDR3 region has 17 residues. The CDR3 DNA sequence: TGTGCCAGCAGTCTTAGAGCGGGAGGGCTTGACACAGATACGCAGTATTTT. Amino acid sequence: CASSLRAGGLDTDTQYF. The full variable domain, completed using reference TRBV11-2 and TRBJ2-3, is EAGVAQSPRYKIIEKRQSVAFWCNPISGHATLYWYQQILGQGPKLLIQFQNNGVVDDSQLPKDRFSAERLKGVDSTLKIQPAKLEDSAVYLCASSLRAGGLDTDTQYFGPGTRLTVL.

The chain uses TRBV15 and TRBJ2-1, with D maybe TRBD2 (6 bases). The germline CDR1 and CDR2 sequences are LNHNV and YYDKDF (reference sequence). The CDR3 has 15 amino acids. Between the trimmed V and J ends, which lost 5 bases and 10 bases, there was a span of 21 bases. CDR3 region: CATSPDYLGKGEQFF. CDR3 bases: TGTGCCACCAGCCCGGACTACCTAGGAAAAGGGGAGCAGTTCTTC.

This chain uses TRBV5-4 with TRBJ2-3; the match to TRBD2 covers 7 bases. Germline CDR1 reads SGHNT; CDR2 reads YYREEE (reference sequence). The CDR3 consists of 12 residues. V was clipped by 5 bases and J by 5 bases; unmatched bases: 2. CDR3 residues: CASSSSGDTQYF. As DNA, the CDR3 is TGTGCCAGCAGTTCTAGCGGAGATACGCAGTATTTT.

The chain joins TRBV9 to TRBJ2-3; no reliable D call. Germline V lookup: CDR1 SGDLS, CDR2 YYNGEE. V shed 2 bases and J shed 1 base, with 8 bases lying between them. CDR3 length: 14 residues. The CDR3 DNA sequence: TGTGCCAGCAGCGTCCCCGCGGGCACAGATACGCAGTATTTT. Translation gives CASSVPAGTDTQYF.

This CDR3 reads CASSIVSGISYEQYF. DNA for the CDR3: TGTGCCAGTAGTATAGTGAGCGGGATCTCCTACGAGCAGTACTTC. The chain has TRBV19 and TRBJ2-7; 7 bases line up with TRBD2. The CDR3 spans 15 residues. Germline V lookup: CDR1 LNHDA, CDR2 SQIVND (reference sequence). V was clipped by 1 base and J by 0 bases; unmatched bases: 3.

This rearrangement joins TRBV5-3 to TRBJ2-3; D ambiguous. TRBV5-3 is assigned to the ORF class and has an uncertain function. The CDR3 is 16 amino acids. Trimming removed 0 bases from V and 2 bases from J, with 13 bases in between. The DNA of the CDR3 is TGTGCCAGAAGCTTGGGTCGGCGGCGGTACACAGATACGCAGTATTTT. It specifies CARSLGRRRYTDTQYF.

V gene TRBV4-1 combines with J gene TRBJ2-5; 8 bases are shared with TRBD2. CDR1 MGHRA and CDR2 YSYEKL come from the germline V gene. This CDR3 contains 15 residues. V shed 4 bases and J 5 bases; nucleotides not matched to a gene: 9. The CDR3 sequence is CASSLRTSPTETQYF. The DNA for the CDR3 is TGCGCCAGCAGCCTTAGGACTAGCCCCACGGAGACCCAGTACTTC.

This clone was recorded only once. J is TRBJ1-1 and V is TRBV23-1; 7 positions match TRBD1. TRBV23-1 is labeled an ORF, and its function is uncertain. CDR3 size: 16 residues. The junction had 13 bases not matched to a gene; V was cut back by 4 bases and J by 5 bases. The CDR3 loop reads CASSPSPRQGMTEAFF. In DNA, the CDR3 is TGCGCCAGCAGTCCTTCACCCCGACAGGGAATGACTGAAGCTTTCTTT.

About this clone: In the same sample, other DNA sequences code for this CDR3. The J gene is TRBJ2-1, the V gene TRBV4-2; D perhaps matches TRBD2 (5 bases). Germline CDR1 and CDR2: LGHNA and YNFKEQ. Trimming shortened V by 3 bases and J by 5 bases, and 11 bases separated the two germline ends. The CDR3 covers 14 residues. The CDR3 DNA reads TGTGCCAGCAGCCAGCTACTAGAGGACAATGAGCAGTTCTTC. Translated: CASSQLLEDNEQFF.